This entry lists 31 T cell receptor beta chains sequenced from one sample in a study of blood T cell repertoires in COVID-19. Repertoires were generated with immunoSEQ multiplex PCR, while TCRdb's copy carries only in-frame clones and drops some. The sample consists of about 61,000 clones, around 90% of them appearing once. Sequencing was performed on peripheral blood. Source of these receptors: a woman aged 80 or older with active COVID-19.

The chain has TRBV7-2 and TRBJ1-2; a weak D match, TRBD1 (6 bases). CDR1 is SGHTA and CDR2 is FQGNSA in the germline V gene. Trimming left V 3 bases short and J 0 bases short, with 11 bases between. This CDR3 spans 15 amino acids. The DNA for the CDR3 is TGTGCCAGCAGCTTCACCGGGACACCTAACTATGGCTACACCTTC. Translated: CASSFTGTPNYGYTF.

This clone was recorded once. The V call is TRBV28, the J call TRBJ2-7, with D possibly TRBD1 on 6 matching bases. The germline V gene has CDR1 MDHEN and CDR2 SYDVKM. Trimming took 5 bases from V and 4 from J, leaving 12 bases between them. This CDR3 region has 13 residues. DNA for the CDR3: TGTGCCAGCAGTAGCCAGGGGACGTACGAGCAGTACTTC. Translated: CASSSQGTYEQYF. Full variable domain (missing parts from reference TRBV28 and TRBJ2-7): DVKVTQSSRYLVKRTGEKVFLECVQDMDHENMFWYRQDPGLGLRLIYFSYDVKMKEKGDIPEGYSVSREKKERFSLILESASTNQTSMYLCASSSQGTYEQYFGPGTRLTVT.

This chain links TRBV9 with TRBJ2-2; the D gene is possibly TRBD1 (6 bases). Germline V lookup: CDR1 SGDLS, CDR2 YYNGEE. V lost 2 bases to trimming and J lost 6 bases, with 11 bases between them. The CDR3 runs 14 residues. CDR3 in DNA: TGTGCCAGCAGCGTTACAGGGACCCCCGGGGAGCTGTTTTTT. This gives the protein CASSVTGTPGELFF.

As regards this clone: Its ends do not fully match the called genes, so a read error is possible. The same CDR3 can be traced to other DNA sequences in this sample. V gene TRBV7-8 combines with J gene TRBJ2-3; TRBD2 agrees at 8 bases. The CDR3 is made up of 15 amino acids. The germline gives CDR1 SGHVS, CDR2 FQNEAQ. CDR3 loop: CACSFGGGGTDTQYF. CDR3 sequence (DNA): TGTGCCTGCAGCTTCGGGGGGGGCGGGACAGATACGCAGTATTTT.

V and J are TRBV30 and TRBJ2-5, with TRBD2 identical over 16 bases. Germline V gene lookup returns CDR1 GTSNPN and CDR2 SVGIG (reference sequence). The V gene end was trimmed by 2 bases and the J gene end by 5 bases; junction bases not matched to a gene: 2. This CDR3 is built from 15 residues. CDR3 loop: CAWSWGLAGGETQYF. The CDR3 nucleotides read TGTGCCTGGAGTTGGGGACTAGCGGGAGGGGAGACCCAGTACTTC.

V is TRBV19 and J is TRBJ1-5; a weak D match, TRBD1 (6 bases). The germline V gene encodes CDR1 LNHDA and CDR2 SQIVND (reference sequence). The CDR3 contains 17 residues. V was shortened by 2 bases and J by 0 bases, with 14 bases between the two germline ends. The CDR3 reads CASSIRGGQDSNQPQHF. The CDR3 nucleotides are TGTGCCAGTAGTATAAGGGGGGGGCAGGATAGCAATCAGCCCCAGCATTTT.

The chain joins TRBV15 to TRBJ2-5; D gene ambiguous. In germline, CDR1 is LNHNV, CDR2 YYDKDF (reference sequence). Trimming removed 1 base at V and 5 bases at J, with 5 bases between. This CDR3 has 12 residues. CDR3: CATSRVRETQYF. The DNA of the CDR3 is TGTGCCACCAGCAGAGTGCGTGAGACCCAGTACTTC.

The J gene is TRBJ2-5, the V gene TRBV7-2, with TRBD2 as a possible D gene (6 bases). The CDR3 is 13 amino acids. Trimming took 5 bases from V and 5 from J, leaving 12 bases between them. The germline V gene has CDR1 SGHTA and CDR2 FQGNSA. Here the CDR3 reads CASSAGSRETQYF. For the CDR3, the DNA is TGTGCCAGCAGCGCCGGGAGTCGGGAGACCCAGTACTTC.

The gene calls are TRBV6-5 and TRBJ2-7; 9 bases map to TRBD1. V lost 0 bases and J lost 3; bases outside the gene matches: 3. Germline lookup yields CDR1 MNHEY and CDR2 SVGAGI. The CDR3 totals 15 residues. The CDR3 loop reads CASSYSDRGGYEQYF. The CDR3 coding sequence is TGTGCCAGCAGTTACTCGGACAGGGGAGGCTACGAGCAGTACTTC.

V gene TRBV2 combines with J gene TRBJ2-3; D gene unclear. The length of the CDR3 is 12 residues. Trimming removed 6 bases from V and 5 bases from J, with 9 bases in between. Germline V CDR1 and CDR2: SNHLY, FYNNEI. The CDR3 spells CASRVRIDTQYF. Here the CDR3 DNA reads TGTGCCAGCAGGGTCAGAATAGATACGCAGTATTTT.

DNA of the CDR3: TGTGCCTGGAGTATCCCGCCCCGGGGAGGGCGCGCGAATTCACCCCTCCACTTT. Its protein product is CAWSIPPRGGRANSPLHF. The gene calls are TRBV30 and TRBJ1-6; no reliable D call. This CDR3 spans 18 amino acids. The germline V and J ends were trimmed by 2 bases and 7 bases, with 24 bases remaining between them. CDR1 and CDR2 (germline): GTSNPN, SVGIG (reference sequence).

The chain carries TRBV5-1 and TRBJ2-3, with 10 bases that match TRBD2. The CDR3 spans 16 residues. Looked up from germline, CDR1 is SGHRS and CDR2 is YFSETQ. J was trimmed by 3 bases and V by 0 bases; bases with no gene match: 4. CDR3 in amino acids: CASSLDALAGTDTQYF. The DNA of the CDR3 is TGCGCCAGCAGCTTGGATGCACTAGCGGGGACAGATACGCAGTATTTT.

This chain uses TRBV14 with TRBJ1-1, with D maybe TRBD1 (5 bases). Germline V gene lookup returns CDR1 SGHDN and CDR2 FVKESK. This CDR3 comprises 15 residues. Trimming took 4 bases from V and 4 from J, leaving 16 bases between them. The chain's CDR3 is CASSLGRGWGTEAFF. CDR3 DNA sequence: TGTGCCAGCAGCCTGGGGAGGGGCTGGGGCACTGAAGCTTTCTTT.

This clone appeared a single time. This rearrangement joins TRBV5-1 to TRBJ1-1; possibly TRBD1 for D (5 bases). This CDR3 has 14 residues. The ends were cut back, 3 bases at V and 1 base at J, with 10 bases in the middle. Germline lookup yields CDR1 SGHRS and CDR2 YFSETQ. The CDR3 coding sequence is TGCGCCAGCAGCTCTCAGGGTACGAACACTGAAGCTTTCTTT. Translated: CASSSQGTNTEAFF.

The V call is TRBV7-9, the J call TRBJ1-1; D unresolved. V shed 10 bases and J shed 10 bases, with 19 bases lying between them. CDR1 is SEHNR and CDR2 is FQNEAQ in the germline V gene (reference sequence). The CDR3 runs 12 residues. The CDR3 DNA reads TGTGCCACCACCCCGGGAGGCTATGTAGCTTTCTTT. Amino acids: CATTPGGYVAFF.

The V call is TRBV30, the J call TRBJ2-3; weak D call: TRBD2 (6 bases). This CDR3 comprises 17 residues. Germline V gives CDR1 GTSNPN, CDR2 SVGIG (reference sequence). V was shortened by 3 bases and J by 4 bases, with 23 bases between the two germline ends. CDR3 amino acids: CAWRRTFRLVPADTQYF. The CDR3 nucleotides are TGTGCCTGGAGGAGGACGTTCAGACTAGTTCCTGCAGATACGCAGTATTTT.

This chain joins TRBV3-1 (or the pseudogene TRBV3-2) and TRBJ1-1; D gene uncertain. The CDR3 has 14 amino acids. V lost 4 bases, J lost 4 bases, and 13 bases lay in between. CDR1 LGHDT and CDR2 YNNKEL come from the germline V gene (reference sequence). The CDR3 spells CASSLTFSGTEAFF. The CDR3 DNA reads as TGTGCCAGCAGCCTTACCTTCTCGGGCACTGAAGCTTTCTTT.

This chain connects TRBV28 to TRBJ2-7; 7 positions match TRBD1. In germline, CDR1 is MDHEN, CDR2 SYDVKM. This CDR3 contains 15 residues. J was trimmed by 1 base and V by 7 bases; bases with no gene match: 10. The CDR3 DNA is TGTGCCAGCACAAGTCCAGGGGGAGTTTCCTACGAGCAGTACTTC. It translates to CASTSPGGVSYEQYF.

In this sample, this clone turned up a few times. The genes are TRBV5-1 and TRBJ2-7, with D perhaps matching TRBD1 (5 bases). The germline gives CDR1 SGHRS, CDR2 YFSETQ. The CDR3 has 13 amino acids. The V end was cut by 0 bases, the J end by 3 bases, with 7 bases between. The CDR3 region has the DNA TGCGCCAGCAGCTTGGGGACACTCTACGAGCAGTACTTC. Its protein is CASSLGTLYEQYF.

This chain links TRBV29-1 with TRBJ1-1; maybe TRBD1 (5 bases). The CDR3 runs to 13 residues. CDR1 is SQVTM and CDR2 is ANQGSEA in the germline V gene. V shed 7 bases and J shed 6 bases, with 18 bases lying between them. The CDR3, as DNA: TGCAGCGGTCAGCGGGGGGGTAGGGCTGAAGCTTTCTTT. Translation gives CSGQRGGRAEAFF. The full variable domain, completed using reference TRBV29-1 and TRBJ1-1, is SAVISQKPSRDICQRGTSLTIQCQVDSQVTMMFWYRQQPGQSLTLIATANQGSEATYESGFVIDKFPISRPNLTFSTLTVSNMSPEDSSIYLCSGQRGGRAEAFFGQGTRLTVV.

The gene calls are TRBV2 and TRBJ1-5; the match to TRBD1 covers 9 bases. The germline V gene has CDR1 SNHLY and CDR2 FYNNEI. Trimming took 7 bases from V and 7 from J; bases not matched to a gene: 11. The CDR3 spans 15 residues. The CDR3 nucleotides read TGTGCCAGCACCAACCAAGGACAGGGGAGGCAGCCCCAGCATTTT. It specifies CASTNQGQGRQPQHF. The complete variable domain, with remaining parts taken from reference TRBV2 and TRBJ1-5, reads EPEVTQTPSHQVTQMGQEVILRCVPISNHLYFYWYRQILGQKVEFLVSFYNNEISEKSEIFDDQFSVERPDGSNFTLKIRSTKLEDSAMYFCASTNQGQGRQPQHFGDGTRLSIL.

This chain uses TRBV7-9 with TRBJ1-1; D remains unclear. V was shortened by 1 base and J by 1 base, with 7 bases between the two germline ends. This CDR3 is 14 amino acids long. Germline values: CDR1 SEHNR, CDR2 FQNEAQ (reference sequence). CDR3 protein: CASSLVNRNTEAFF. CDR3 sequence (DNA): TGTGCCAGCAGCTTAGTCAACAGGAACACTGAAGCTTTCTTT.

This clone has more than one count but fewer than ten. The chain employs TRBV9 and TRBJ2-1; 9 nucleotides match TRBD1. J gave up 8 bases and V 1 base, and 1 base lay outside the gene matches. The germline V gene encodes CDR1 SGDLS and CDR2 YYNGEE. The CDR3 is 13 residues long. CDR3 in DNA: TGTGCCAGCAGCGTAAGGACAGGGGATGAGCAGTTCTTC. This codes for CASSVRTGDEQFF.

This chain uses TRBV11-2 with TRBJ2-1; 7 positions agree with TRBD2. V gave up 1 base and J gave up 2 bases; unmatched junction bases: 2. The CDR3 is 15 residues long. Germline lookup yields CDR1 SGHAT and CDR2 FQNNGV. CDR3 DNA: TGTGCCAGCAGCTTAGCGGGGGGAGCCTACAATGAGCAGTTCTTC. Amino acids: CASSLAGGAYNEQFF.

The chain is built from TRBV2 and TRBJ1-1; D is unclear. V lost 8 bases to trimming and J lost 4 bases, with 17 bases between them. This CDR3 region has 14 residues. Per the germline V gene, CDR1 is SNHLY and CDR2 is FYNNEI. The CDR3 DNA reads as TGTGCCAGCGGTGGACCCACCCGAGGCACTGAAGCTTTCTTT. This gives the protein CASGGPTRGTEAFF.

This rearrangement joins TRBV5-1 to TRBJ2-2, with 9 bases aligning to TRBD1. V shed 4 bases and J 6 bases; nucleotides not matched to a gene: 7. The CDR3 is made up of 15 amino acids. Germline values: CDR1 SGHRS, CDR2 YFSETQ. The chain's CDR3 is CASSPQQGAAGELFF. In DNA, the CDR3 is TGCGCCAGCAGCCCACAACAGGGGGCGGCCGGGGAGCTGTTTTTT.

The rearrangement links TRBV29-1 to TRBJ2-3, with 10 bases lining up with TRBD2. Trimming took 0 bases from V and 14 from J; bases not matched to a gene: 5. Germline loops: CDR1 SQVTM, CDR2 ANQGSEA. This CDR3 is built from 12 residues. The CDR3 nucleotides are TGCAGCGTTGAAGATCAAAGCGGGGGGGTGTATTTT. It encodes CSVEDQSGGVYF.

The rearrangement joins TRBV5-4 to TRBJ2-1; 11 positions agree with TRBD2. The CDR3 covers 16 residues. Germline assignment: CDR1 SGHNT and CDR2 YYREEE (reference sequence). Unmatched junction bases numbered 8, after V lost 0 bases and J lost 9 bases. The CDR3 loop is CASSLVSGGVDGEQFF. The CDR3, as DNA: TGTGCCAGCAGCTTGGTTAGCGGGGGGGTTGACGGTGAGCAGTTCTTC.

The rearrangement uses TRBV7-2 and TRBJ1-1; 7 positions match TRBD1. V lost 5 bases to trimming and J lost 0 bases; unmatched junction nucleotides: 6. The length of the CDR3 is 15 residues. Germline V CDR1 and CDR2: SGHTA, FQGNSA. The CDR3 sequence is CASSLTGQMNTEAFF. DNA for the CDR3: TGTGCCAGCAGCCTCACGGGACAGATGAACACTGAAGCTTTCTTT.

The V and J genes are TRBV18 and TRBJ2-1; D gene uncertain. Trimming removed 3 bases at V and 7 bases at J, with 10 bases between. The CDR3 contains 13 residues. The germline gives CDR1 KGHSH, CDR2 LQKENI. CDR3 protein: CASSPTLQNEQFF. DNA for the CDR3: TGTGCCAGCTCACCCACTCTACAGAATGAGCAGTTCTTC.

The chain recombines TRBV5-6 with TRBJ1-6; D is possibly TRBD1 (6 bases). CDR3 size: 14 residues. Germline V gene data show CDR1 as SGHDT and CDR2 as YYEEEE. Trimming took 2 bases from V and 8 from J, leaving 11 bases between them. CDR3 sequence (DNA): TGTGCCAGCAGCTTAGGGGGATGGGATTCACCCCTCCACTTT. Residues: CASSLGGWDSPLHF.